This TCR beta chain stems from a study of shared clonotypes between healthy human individuals. The CDR3 extends over 16 amino acids. Per the germline V gene, CDR1 is MDHEN and CDR2 is SYDVKM. V was clipped by 8 bases and J by 4 bases, with 20 bases between them. Only in-frame clones appear in the TCRdb table, and some are missing; sequencing was by immunoSEQ multiplex PCR. The repertoire consists of 950,000 to 1,200,000 clones, with around three quarters occurring once and the leading ten covering roughly 0.83%. This TCR derives from a man aged 18 to 30 in good health. Some clones in this sample may be carry-over from other donors' samples. The chain uses TRBV28 and TRBJ2-2; maybe TRBD2 (6 bases). The source material was memory CD4+ T cells from PBMCs. This sample's subset: CD45RA-negative fraction. The CDR3 reads CASATRGRGPTGELFF. The CDR3 DNA sequence: TGTGCCAGCGCGACTAGGGGACGTGGGCCCACCGGGGAGCTGTTTTTT. Combining the CDR3 with reference TRBV28 and TRBJ2-2 gives the whole variable domain DVKVTQSSRYLVKRTGEKVFLECVQDMDHENMFWYRQDPGLGLRLIYFSYDVKMKEKGDIPEGYSVSREKKERFSLILESASTNQTSMYLCASATRGRGPTGELFFGEGSRLTVL.